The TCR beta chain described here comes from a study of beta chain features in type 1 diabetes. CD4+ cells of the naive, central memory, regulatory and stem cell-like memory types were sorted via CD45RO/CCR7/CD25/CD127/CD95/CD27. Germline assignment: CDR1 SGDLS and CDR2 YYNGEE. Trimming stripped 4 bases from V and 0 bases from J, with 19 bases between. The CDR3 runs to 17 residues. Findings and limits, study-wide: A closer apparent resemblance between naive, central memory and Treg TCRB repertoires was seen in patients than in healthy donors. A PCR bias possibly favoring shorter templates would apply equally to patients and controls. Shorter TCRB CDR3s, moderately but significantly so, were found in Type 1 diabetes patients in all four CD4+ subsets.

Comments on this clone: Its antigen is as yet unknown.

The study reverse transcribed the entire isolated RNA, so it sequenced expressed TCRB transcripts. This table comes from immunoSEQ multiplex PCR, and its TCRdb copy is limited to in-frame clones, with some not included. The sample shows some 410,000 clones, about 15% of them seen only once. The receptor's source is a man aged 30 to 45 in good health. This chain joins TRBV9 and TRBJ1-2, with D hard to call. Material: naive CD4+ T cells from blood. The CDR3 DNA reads TGTGCCAGCAGCCCCCAAGGTCCTAGCCTAACTAACTATGGCTACACCTTC. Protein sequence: CASSPQGPSLTNYGYTF.